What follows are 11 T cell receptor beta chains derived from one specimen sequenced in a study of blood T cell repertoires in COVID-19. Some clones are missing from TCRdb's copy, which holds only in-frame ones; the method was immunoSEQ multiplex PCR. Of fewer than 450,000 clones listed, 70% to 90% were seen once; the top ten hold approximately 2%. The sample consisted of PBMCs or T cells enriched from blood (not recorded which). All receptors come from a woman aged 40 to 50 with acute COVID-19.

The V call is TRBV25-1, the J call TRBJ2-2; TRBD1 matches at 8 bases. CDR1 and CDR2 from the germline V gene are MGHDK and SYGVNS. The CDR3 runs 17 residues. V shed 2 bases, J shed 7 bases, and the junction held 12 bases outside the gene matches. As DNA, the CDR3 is TGTGCCAGCAGTGAAATCCCCGGACAGGGAGTTATCGGGGAGCTGTTTTTT. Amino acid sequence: CASSEIPGQGVIGELFF. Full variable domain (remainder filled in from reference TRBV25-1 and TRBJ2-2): EADIYQTPRYLVIGTGKKITLECSQTMGHDKMYWYQQDPGMELHLIHYSYGVNSTEKGDLSSESTVSRIRTEHFPLTLESARPSHTSQYLCASSEIPGQGVIGELFFGEGSRLTVL.

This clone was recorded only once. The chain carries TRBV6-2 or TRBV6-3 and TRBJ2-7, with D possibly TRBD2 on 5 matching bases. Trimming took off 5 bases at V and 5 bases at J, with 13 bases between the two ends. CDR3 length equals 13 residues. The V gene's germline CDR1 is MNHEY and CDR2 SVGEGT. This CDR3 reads CASSPRLWNEQYF. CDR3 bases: TGTGCCAGCAGTCCGAGACTATGGAACGAGCAGTACTTC.

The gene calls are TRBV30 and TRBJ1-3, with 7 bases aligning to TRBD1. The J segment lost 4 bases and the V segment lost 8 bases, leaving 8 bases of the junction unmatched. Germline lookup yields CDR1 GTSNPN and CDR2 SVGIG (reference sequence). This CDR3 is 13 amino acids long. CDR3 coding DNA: TGTGCCCGAACAGGGGCTGAGGGAAACACCATATATTTT. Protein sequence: CARTGAEGNTIYF. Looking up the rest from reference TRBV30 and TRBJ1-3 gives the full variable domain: SQTIHQWPATLVQPVGSPLSLECTVEGTSNPNLYWYRQAAGRGLQLLFYSVGIGQISSEVPQNLSASRPQDRQFILSSKKLLLSDSGFYLCARTGAEGNTIYFGEGSWLTVV.

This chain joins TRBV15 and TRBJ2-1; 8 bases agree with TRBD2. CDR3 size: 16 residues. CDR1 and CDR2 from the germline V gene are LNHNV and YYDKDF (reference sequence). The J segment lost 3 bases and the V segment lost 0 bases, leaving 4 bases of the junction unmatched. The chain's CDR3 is CATSRDLRGDYNEQFF. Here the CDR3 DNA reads TGTGCCACCAGCAGAGATCTGCGGGGGGACTACAATGAGCAGTTCTTC.

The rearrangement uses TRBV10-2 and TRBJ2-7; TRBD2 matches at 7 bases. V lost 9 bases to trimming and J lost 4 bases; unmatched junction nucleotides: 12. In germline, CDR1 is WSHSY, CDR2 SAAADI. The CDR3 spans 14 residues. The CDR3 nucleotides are TGCGCCAGTAGAACGTCCCTAGCGGATTACGAGCAGTACTTC. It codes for CASRTSLADYEQYF.

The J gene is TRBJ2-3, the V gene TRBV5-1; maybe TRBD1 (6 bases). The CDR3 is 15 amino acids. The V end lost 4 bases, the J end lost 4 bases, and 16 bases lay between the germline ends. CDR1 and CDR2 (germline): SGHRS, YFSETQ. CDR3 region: CASSPGTLGADTQYF. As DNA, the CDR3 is TGCGCCAGCAGCCCGGGGACACTGGGGGCAGATACGCAGTATTTT.

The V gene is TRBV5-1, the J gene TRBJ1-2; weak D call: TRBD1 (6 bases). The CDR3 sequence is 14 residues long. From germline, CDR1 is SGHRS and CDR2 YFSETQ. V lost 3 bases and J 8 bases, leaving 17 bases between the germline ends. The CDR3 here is CASSSSGQRPGYTF. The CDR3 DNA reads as TGCGCCAGCAGCTCCTCCGGACAGAGACCCGGCTACACCTTC. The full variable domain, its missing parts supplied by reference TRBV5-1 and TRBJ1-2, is KAGVTQTPRYLIKTRGQQVTLSCSPISGHRSVSWYQQTPGQGLQFLFEYFSETQRNKGNFPGRFSGRQFSNSRSEMNVSTLELGDSALYLCASSSSGQRPGYTFGSGTRLTVV.

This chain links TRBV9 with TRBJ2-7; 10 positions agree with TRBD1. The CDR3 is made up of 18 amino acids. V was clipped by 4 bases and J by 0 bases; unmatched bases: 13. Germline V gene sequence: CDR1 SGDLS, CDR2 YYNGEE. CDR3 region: CASSPETGGALISYEQYF. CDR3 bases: TGTGCCAGCAGCCCAGAGACAGGGGGCGCTTTAATCTCCTACGAGCAGTACTTC.

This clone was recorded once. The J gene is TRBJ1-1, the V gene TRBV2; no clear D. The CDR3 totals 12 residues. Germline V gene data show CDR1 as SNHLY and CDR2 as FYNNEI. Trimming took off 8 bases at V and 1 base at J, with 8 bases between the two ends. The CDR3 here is CASRTENTEAFF. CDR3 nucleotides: TGTGCCAGCCGTACAGAGAACACTGAAGCTTTCTTT. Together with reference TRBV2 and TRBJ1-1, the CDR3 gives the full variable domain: EPEVTQTPSHQVTQMGQEVILRCVPISNHLYFYWYRQILGQKVEFLVSFYNNEISEKSEIFDDQFSVERPDGSNFTLKIRSTKLEDSAMYFCASRTENTEAFFGQGTRLTVV.

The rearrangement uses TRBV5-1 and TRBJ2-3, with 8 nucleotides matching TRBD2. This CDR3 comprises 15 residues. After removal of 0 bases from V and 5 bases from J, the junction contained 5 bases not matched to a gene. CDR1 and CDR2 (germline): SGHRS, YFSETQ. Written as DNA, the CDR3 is TGCGCCAGCAGCTTGGGGGTAGCGGGAATAGATACGCAGTATTTT. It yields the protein CASSLGVAGIDTQYF.

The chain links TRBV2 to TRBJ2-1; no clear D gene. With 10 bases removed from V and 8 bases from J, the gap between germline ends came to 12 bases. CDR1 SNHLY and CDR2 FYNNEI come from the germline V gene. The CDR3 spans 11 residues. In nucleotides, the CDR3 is TGTGCCACGTTAGCCTGGGATGAGCAGTTCTTC. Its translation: CATLAWDEQFF.